The clone carrying this TCR beta chain came up a few times. The entry originates in a study of blood T cells in healthy people across ages. Per the germline V gene, CDR1 is SGHDN and CDR2 is FVKESK. V was pared by 1 base and J by 0 bases, with 12 bases between. The CDR3 spans 16 residues. Using a J-beta primer mix together with a sample-barcoded 5' primer, a second PCR was run for about 6 to 12 cycles. Each cDNA was tagged by a template-switch adaptor containing 12 random nucleotides. MiXCR was run by TCRdb on the 5' RACE reads, yielding one entry per CDR3 protein. The sample lists over 1.5 million distinct CDR3 sequences; approximately 50% were seen once.

The specimen sequenced was blood. This TCR was recovered from a woman aged 40 to 49 in good health. The V gene is TRBV14, the J gene TRBJ1-2, with no clear D. CDR3 DNA: TGTGCCAGCAGCCAAGCAGTAGTCGGGGCTAACTATGGCTACACCTTC. As protein: CASSQAVVGANYGYTF.